The rows below give T cell receptor beta chains drawn from one sample of a study of shared clonotypes between healthy human individuals. The protocol was immunoSEQ multiplex PCR, while the TCRdb copy is restricted to in-frame clones and leaves out a portion. Among some 1 million clones listed, under 80% were seen once. Specimen: memory CD4+ T cells sorted from blood. The receptors shown here come from a man aged 18 to 30 in good health. CDR3s include the opening cysteine and the closing phenylalanine or tryptophan. D genes are given only for firm matches. Some rows have no size entry. The others give once, few or many, or a class for an expanded clone.

TGTGCCAGTAGAACAGTACCCGGGACTCTGGGAAACACCATATATTTT	CASRTVPGTLGNTIYF	NA	NA	TRBV19	TRBJ1-3
TGTGCTAGTGGTTCCGGTAGTTCAACTAATGAAAAACTGTTTTTT	CASGSGSSTNEKLFF	NA	NA	TRBV12-5	TRBJ1-4
TGTGCCAGCTCCCCCTGGACCCAAGAGACCCAGTACTTC	CASSPWTQETQYF	few	NA	TRBV18	TRBJ2-5
TGTGCCAGTAGCTTGGGAACTGGAAACACCATATATTTT	CASSLGTGNTIYF	NA	NA	TRBV19	TRBJ1-3
TGTGCCAGCACCCGGGGTAGAGCGGAGGAGCAGTACTTC	CASTRGRAEEQYF	NA	NA	TRBV27	TRBJ2-7
TGTGCCAGCAGTCCCCCCGGACAGGTCTATGGCTACACCTTC	CASSPPGQVYGYTF	NA	TRBD1	TRBV28	TRBJ1-2
TGTGCCAGTAGTCCGTGGACCTCGTCGAACACTGAAGCTTTCTTT	CASSPWTSSNTEAFF	NA	NA	TRBV19	TRBJ1-1
TGTGCCAGCAGCACCACGTCCCGGGGTGGCTACACCTTC	CASSTTSRGGYTF	NA	NA	TRBV6-5	TRBJ1-2
TGTGCCAGCAGCCCCCTACCGAGTCAGGGAGACACCGGGGAGCTGTTTTTT	CASSPLPSQGDTGELFF	few	NA	TRBV7-9	TRBJ2-2
TGTGCCAGCAGCTCCGGGCAGGGAAATCAGCCCCAGCATTTT	CASSSGQGNQPQHF	once	NA	TRBV6-1	TRBJ1-5
TGCAGCGTTGGACAGGCCCACACTGAAGCTTTCTTT	CSVGQAHTEAFF	NA	NA	TRBV29-1	TRBJ1-1
TGTGCCAGCAGCTTGTCGGTGTCCTACGAGCAGTACTTC	CASSLSVSYEQYF	NA	NA	TRBV7-9	TRBJ2-7
TGTGCCTGGACATCCGGGACAGGGTACACCGGGGAGCTGTTTTTT	CAWTSGTGYTGELFF	NA	TRBD1	TRBV30	TRBJ2-2
TGTGCCAGCAGTCCCTTAGGGAATTCACCCCTCCACTTT	CASSPLGNSPLHF	NA	NA	TRBV6-5	TRBJ1-6
TGTGCCAGCAGCCAATGGCTACTGTCCTACGAGCAGTACTTC	CASSQWLLSYEQYF	NA	NA	TRBV16	TRBJ2-7
TGTGCTAGTGGTTTCGGGTCGGTCAACATTCAGTACTTC	CASGFGSVNIQYF	NA	NA	TRBV12-5	TRBJ2-4
TGTGCCAGCAGCCTAGCGGGAGTTACTCCCAAGGAGACCCAGTACTTC	CASSLAGVTPKETQYF	NA	TRBD2	TRBV9	TRBJ2-5
TGTGCCAGCAGCTCACGACAGGGGGGGGTCACTGAAGCTTTCTTT	CASSSRQGGVTEAFF	NA	TRBD1	TRBV7-2	TRBJ1-1
TGTGCCAGCAGTTCGGGGACAGGGTACTACGAGCAGTACTTC	CASSSGTGYYEQYF	NA	TRBD1	TRBV27	TRBJ2-7
TGTGCCAGCAGCTTAAAGGCAGGGTGGGCAGATACGCAGTATTTT	CASSLKAGWADTQYF	NA	NA	TRBV7-9	TRBJ2-3
TGTGCTAGTGGTCGTAGACCCATTGATTCAGATACGCAGTATTTT	CASGRRPIDSDTQYF	NA	NA	TRBV12-5	TRBJ2-3
TGTGCCAGCAGTTTAGGAGGAGGGGCGGGCGCCTACAATGAGCAGTTCTTC	CASSLGGGAGAYNEQFF	NA	NA	TRBV28	TRBJ2-1
TGTGCCAGCAGCCCGGGAAGGAACTATGGCTACACCTTC	CASSPGRNYGYTF	many	NA	TRBV14	TRBJ1-2
TGCGCCAGCAGTGAGCGGCGACAGGGGGCTGGTGAGCAGTTCTTC	CASSERRQGAGEQFF	NA	TRBD1	TRBV10-1	TRBJ2-1
TGTGCCAGCAGCTTAGGACAGGGGAACACTGAAGCTTTCTTT	CASSLGQGNTEAFF	few	TRBD1	TRBV11-2	TRBJ1-1
TGTGCCAGCGGCAACTATGGCTACACCTTC	CASGNYGYTF	NA	NA	TRBV14	TRBJ1-2
TGTGCCAGCAGTTTACGAGTCGGGGAGCTGTTTTTT	CASSLRVGELFF	NA	NA	TRBV27	TRBJ2-2
TGCGCAACTATGGGGGACATCCGCCTCTCCTACGAGCAGTACTTC	CATMGDIRLSYEQYF	NA	NA	TRBV10-2	TRBJ2-7
TGTGCCAGCAGTGAACAGGGGGAGGCAGATACGCAGTATTTT	CASSEQGEADTQYF	NA	TRBD1	TRBV6-4	TRBJ2-3
TGTGCCAGCAGCTTCCTCTCGCCCCAAGAGACCCAGTACTTC	CASSFLSPQETQYF	NA	NA	TRBV7-9	TRBJ2-5
TGTGCCAGCAGTTTATCCGGCAGACTCGGGGTTACAGGGGACAATGAGCAGTTCTTC	CASSLSGRLGVTGDNEQFF	NA	TRBD1	TRBV27	TRBJ2-1
TGCAGCGTGGAGACAGGAGCTAACTATGGCTACACCTTC	CSVETGANYGYTF	NA	NA	TRBV29-1	TRBJ1-2
TGTGCCAGCAGCTTAGGTCCCGGGACTAGCGGGAGTGCTGAGACCCAGTACTTC	CASSLGPGTSGSAETQYF	NA	TRBD2	TRBV7-6	TRBJ2-5
TGTGCCAGCACCGACAGGGGGGTTCTGGCTTTCTTT	CASTDRGVLAFF	NA	TRBD1	TRBV6-5	TRBJ1-1
TGTGCCAGCAGTCCCATCGGAATCCTTTACGAGCAGTACTTC	CASSPIGILYEQYF	many	NA	TRBV28	TRBJ2-7
TGTGCCAGCAGCCTGGGACCTCCTGGAAACACCATATATTTT	CASSLGPPGNTIYF	NA	NA	TRBV11-2	TRBJ1-3
TGCGCCAGCAGCATATACACGGGACTGGAATTCACAGATACGCAGTATTTT	CASSIYTGLEFTDTQYF	NA	NA	TRBV10-1	TRBJ2-3
TGTGCCAGCAGCTTGGAGGGTGACAGGGCCTACGAGCAGTACTTC	CASSLEGDRAYEQYF	NA	NA	TRBV7-6	TRBJ2-7
TGTGCCAGCAGTCCGACTAGCGGCTCCTACAATGAGCAGTTCTTC	CASSPTSGSYNEQFF	NA	TRBD2	TRBV6-1	TRBJ2-1
TGTGCCAGCAGCAAAAAAAGCGGACAGGACTATGGCTACACCTTC	CASSKKSGQDYGYTF	few	TRBD1	TRBV6-1	TRBJ1-2
TGTGCCAGCAGTGAAGCGCTTGCAGGCCGTTCGACAGATACGCAGTATTTT	CASSEALAGRSTDTQYF	NA	NA	TRBV6-1	TRBJ2-3
TGTGCCAGCAGCTTAGGCAGGGGCAATCAGCCCCAGCATTTT	CASSLGRGNQPQHF	once	NA	TRBV7-2	TRBJ1-5
TGCAGCGTTGTACGGGGAACCTACAATGAGCAGTTCTTC	CSVVRGTYNEQFF	NA	NA	TRBV29-1	TRBJ2-1
TGTGCCAGCAGCGAAGGGACAGGGAGCTATGGCTACACCTTC	CASSEGTGSYGYTF	few	TRBD1	TRBV9	TRBJ1-2